The 5 T cell receptor beta chains in this list originate from one sample, sequenced in a study of blood T cell repertoires in COVID-19. Some clones are missing from TCRdb's copy, which holds only in-frame ones; the method was immunoSEQ multiplex PCR. The sample includes under 70,000 clones, 70% to 85% of them seen just once. The material sequenced was peripheral blood. The receptors stem from a woman older than 75 with active or convalescent COVID-19.

CDR3 sequence: CASSNPSGGARTDTQYF. As DNA, the CDR3 is TGTGCCAGCAGCAACCCTAGCGGGGGGGCCCGCACAGATACGCAGTATTTT. This chain links TRBV7-3 with TRBJ2-3; 12 nucleotides agree with TRBD2. The V gene end was trimmed by 5 bases and the J gene end by 1 base; junction bases not matched to a gene: 7. The CDR3 runs 17 residues. Germline V lookup: CDR1 SGHTA, CDR2 FQGTGA.

The rearrangement links TRBV2 to TRBJ1-5; 8 bases map to TRBD1. The CDR3 totals 15 residues. Germline loops: CDR1 SNHLY, CDR2 FYNNEI. The V and J ends lost 5 bases and 7 bases, in that order; junction bases with no gene match: 10. CDR3 residues: CASSSDDRGNQPQHF. As DNA, the CDR3 is TGTGCCAGCAGTTCAGACGACAGGGGAAACCAGCCCCAGCATTTT.

V and J are TRBV7-3 and TRBJ1-6, with no clear D. V lost 1 base and J 9 bases, leaving 7 bases between the germline ends. CDR3 size: 13 residues. Germline lookup yields CDR1 SGHTA and CDR2 FQGTGA. The CDR3 DNA sequence: TGTGCCAGCAGCTTAAGACAAGGTTCACCCCTCCACTTT. Protein: CASSLRQGSPLHF.

This chain joins TRBV6-5 and TRBJ1-1; D is undetermined. Trimming removed 0 bases from V and 1 base from J, with 6 bases in between. CDR3 length: 14 residues. CDR1 and CDR2 from the germline V gene are MNHEY and SVGAGI. CDR3 region: CASSYSSQNTEAFF. The CDR3 DNA reads TGTGCCAGCAGTTACTCATCCCAGAACACTGAAGCTTTCTTT.

This clone is a singleton in its sample. The chain recombines TRBV29-1 with TRBJ2-2; 8 positions match TRBD1. The CDR3 length is 14 residues. Germline CDR1 and CDR2: SQVTM and ANQGSEA. With V trimmed by 3 bases and J by 5 bases, 5 bases remained unmatched. The CDR3 region has the DNA TGCAGCGTTGACGAGAGACAGGGGACCGGGGAGCTGTTTTTT. Translating gives CSVDERQGTGELFF.